A single TCR beta chain is shown here with its context. Those who participated ranged in age from about 18 to 89 years and resided in 20 to 30 US areas. Participants' reported clinical history set cohort assignment. Authors' processing steps: For nucleated cells, counts were estimated from reference gene primer amplification. The protocol was immunoSEQ multiplex PCR, while the TCRdb copy is restricted to in-frame clones and leaves out a portion. V, J and clone size derive from that table, while D and trimming were established from the DNA sequence. The sample holds roughly 360,000 clones, about 90% seen once. The data were obtained in a study of blood T cell repertoires in COVID-19. Study-wide context: Sources were T cells, B-cell-depleted T cells, or PBMCs; the material itself was cDNA or gDNA.

The CDR3 covers 15 residues. The germline gives CDR1 MGHRA, CDR2 YSYEKL. V lost 5 bases, J lost 9 bases, and 17 bases lay in between. Source material: PBMCs or T cells enriched from blood (not recorded which). The chain links TRBV4-1 to TRBJ1-6, with a possible D match to TRBD1 (5 bases). The TCR comes from a man aged 25 to 45 who had recovered from COVID-19. The CDR3 sequence: CASSLEGQRASPLHF. In nucleotides, the CDR3 is TGCGCCAGCAGCTTAGAAGGACAACGGGCTTCACCCCTCCACTTT.